These T cell receptor beta chains were read from a single sample in a study of cytomegalovirus exposure and HLA in healthy donors. The protocol was immunoSEQ multiplex PCR, while the TCRdb copy is restricted to in-frame clones and leaves out a portion. The data show about 160,000 clones, with approximately 80% seen just once and 9.5% to 10% held by the top ten. The source material was PBMCs. The source of these receptors is a man younger than 30 in good health and CMV-seropositive. The CDR3 runs from the conserved cysteine through the conserved F or W. The D gene is left open where the match is weak. Clone size is not always given. Where it is, it says once, few, many or a class for expanded clones.

clone_size cdr3_length j_call v_call d_call cdr3_nt cdr3_aa
. 15 TRBJ2-2 TRBV27 . TGTGCCAGCAGTCCCCGGACTCCCTCCAACGGGGAGCTGTTTTTT CASSPRTPSNGELFF
. 14 TRBJ2-3 TRBV7-3 . TGTGCCAGCAGCTTAAGTATGCAGGGAGATACGCAGTATTTT CASSLSMQGDTQYF
. 13 TRBJ1-4 TRBV30 TRBD1 TGTGCCTGGAGTCAGGAGGGGGCGGAAAAACTGTTTTTT CAWSQEGAEKLFF
. 16 TRBJ1-5 TRBV7-9 . TGTGCCAGCAGCTTAGGAGGCTGGGGGCGCAATCAGCCCCAGCATTTT CASSLGGWGRNQPQHF
. 17 TRBJ1-5 TRBV15 TRBD1 TGTGCCACCAGCAGAGGGGCTGACAGGGGAAGAGGACAGCCCCAGCATTTT CATSRGADRGRGQPQHF
. 15 TRBJ2-1 TRBV11-3 . TGTGCCAGCAGCTTAGTTGGGATCGGAGGGGTTGAGCAGTTCTTC CASSLVGIGGVEQFF
. 15 TRBJ2-2 TRBV5-1 . TGCGCCAGCGGCCTCGGAGGGACGAACACCGGGGAGCTGTTTTTT CASGLGGTNTGELFF
. 14 TRBJ1-2 TRBV7-3 . TGTGCCAGCAGCTTAAATGCAGGGGATGGAGGCTACACCTTC CASSLNAGDGGYTF
few 13 TRBJ2-1 TRBV29-1 TRBD1 TGCAGCGTGGACAGGGAGGCCTACAATGAGCAGTTCTTC CSVDREAYNEQFF
. 14 TRBJ2-7 TRBV11-2 TRBD2 TGTGCCAGCAGCCTCTCTAGCGGCCCCTACGAGCAGTACTTC CASSLSSGPYEQYF
once 15 TRBJ2-7 TRBV9 TRBD1 TGTGCCAGCAGCGAGGGGGACAGGGTCTCCTACGAGCAGTACTTC CASSEGDRVSYEQYF
once 16 TRBJ1-4 TRBV6-5 TRBD1 TGTGCCAGCAGTTACGGGACAGGGGGGAGATATGAAAAACTGTTTTTT CASSYGTGGRYEKLFF
. 16 TRBJ2-1 TRBV10-3 TRBD2 TGTGCCATCAGTCTAAGCCCCGGGACTAGTGATAATGAGCAGTTCTTC CAISLSPGTSDNEQFF